This TCR beta chain was captured in a study of T cells after posttransplantation cyclophosphamide. The study's findings and limits: Later post-transplant blood repertoires were often dominated by donor CD8+ memory clones. Recipient CMV seropositivity and CMV reactivation strongly tracked TRB clonality. TRB overlap between skin or GI tissue T cells and blood was limited.

Concerning this clone: Its antigen is unidentified.

After removal of 3 bases from V and 4 bases from J, the junction contained 12 bases not matched to a gene. CDR3 length: 17 residues. CDR1 and CDR2 (germline): MGHRA, YSYEKL. This related bone marrow graft donor gave peripheral blood on the day of marrow donation. Assay used: immunoSEQ multiplex PCR; TCRdb lists only in-frame clones, some missing. The data show about 47,000 clones, roughly 93% seen once. J is TRBJ1-3 and V is TRBV4-1, with TRBD1 matching over 7 bases. Sequencing was carried out using PBMCs. This TCR derives from a woman aged 45-65 years in good health and a related stem cell transplant donor. The CDR3 DNA is TGCGCCAGCAGCCACTTTGCAGGGGGTACTACGGGAAACACCATATATTTT. It codes for CASSHFAGGTTGNTIYF.